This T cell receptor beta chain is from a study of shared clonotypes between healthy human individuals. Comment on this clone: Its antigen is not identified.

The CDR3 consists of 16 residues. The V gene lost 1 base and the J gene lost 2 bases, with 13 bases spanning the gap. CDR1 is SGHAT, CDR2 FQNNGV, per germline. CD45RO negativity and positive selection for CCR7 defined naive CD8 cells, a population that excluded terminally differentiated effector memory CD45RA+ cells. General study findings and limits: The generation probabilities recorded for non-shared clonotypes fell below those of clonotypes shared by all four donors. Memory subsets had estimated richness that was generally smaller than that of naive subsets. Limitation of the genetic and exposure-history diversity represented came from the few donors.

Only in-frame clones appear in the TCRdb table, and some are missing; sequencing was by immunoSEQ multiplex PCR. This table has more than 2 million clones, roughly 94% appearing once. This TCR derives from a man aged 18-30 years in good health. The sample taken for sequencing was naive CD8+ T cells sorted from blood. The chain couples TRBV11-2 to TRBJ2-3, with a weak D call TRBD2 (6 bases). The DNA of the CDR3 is TGTGCCAGCAGCTTAGGTTGGGGGGATCCCACAGATACGCAGTATTTT. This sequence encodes CASSLGWGDPTDTQYF.